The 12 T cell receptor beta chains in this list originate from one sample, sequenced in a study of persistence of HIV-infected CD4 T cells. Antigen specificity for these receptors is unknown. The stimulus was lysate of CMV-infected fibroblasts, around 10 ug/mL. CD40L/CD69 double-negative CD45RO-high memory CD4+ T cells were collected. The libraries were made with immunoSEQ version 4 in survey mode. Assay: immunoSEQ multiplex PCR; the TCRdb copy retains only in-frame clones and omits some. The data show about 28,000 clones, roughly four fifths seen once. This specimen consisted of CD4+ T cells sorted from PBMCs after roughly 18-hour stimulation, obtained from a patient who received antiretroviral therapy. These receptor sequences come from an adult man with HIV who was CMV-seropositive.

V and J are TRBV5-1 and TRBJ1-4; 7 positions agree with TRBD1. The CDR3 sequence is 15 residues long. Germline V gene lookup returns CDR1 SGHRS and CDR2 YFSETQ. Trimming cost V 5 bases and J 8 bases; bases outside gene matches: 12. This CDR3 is CASRKQGDSREKLFF. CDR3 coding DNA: TGCGCCAGCAGAAAGCAGGGGGATAGTCGGGAAAAACTGTTTTTT. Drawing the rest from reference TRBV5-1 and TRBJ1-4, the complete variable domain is KAGVTQTPRYLIKTRGQQVTLSCSPISGHRSVSWYQQTPGQGLQFLFEYFSETQRNKGNFPGRFSGRQFSNSRSEMNVSTLELGDSALYLCASRKQGDSREKLFFGSGTQLSVL.

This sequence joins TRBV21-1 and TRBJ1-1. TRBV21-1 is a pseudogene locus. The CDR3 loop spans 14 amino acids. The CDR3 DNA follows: TGTGCCAGCAGCAAACCGCGATTGAACACTGAAGCTTTCTTT. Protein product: CASSKPRLNTEAFF.

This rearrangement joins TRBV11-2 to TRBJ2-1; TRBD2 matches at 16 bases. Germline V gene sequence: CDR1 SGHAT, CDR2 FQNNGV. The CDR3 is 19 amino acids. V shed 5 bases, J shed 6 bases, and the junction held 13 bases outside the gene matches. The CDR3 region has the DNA TGTGCCAGCAGCCAGGGACTAGCGGGGGGGCCCCCCCGACTCAATGAGCAGTTCTTC. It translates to CASSQGLAGGPPRLNEQFF.

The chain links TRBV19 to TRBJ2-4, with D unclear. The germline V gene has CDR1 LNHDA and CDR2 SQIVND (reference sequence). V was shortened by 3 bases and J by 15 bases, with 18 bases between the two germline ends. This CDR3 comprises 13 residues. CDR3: CASSIVGTQPRYF. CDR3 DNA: TGTGCCAGTAGTATTGTCGGAACACAACCTCGGTACTTC.

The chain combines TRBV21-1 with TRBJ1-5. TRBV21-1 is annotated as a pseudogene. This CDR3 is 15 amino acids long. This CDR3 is CASSKEGVPGQPQHF. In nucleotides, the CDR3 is TGTGCCAGCAGCAAAGAAGGCGTGCCGGGTCAGCCCCAGCATTTT.

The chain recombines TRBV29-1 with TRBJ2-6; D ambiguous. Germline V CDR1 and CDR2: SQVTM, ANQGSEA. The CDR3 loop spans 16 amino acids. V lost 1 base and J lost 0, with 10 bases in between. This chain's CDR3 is CSVEAGLGSGANVLTF. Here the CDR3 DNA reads TGCAGCGTTGAAGCGGGTCTCGGCTCTGGGGCCAACGTCCTGACTTTC. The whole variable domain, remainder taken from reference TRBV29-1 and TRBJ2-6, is SAVISQKPSRDICQRGTSLTIQCQVDSQVTMMFWYRQQPGQSLTLIATANQGSEATYESGFVIDKFPISRPNLTFSTLTVSNMSPEDSSIYLCSVEAGLGSGANVLTFGAGSRLTVL.

The CDR3 coding sequence is TGCGCCAGCAATTCAGGGGGCGGTACCGGGGAGCTGTTTTTT. Amino acids: CASNSGGGTGELFF. The chain joins TRBV10-1 to TRBJ2-2, with TRBD1 matching over 8 bases. CDR3 length: 14 residues. V was clipped by 7 bases and J by 5 bases; unmatched bases: 6. Germline V gene lookup returns CDR1 WNHNN and CDR2 SYGVQD (reference sequence).

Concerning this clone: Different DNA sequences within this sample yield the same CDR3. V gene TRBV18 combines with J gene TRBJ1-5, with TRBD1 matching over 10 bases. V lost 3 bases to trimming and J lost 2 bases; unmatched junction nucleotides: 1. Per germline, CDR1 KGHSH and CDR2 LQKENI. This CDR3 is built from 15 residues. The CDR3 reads CASSPDRGGNQPQHF. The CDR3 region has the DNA TGTGCCAGCTCACCGGACAGGGGGGGCAATCAGCCCCAGCATTTT.

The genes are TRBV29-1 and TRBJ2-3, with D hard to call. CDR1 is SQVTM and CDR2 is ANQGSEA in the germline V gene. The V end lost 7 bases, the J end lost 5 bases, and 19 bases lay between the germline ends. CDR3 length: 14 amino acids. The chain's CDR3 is CSAVDPLTGDTQYF. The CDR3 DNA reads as TGCAGCGCCGTTGACCCCCTAACGGGAGATACGCAGTATTTT.

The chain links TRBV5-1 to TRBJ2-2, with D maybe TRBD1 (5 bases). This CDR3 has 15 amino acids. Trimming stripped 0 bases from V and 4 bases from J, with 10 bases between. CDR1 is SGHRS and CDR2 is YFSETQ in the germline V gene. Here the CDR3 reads CASSLAQTATGELFF. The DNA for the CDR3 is TGCGCCAGCAGCTTGGCCCAGACAGCCACCGGGGAGCTGTTTTTT.

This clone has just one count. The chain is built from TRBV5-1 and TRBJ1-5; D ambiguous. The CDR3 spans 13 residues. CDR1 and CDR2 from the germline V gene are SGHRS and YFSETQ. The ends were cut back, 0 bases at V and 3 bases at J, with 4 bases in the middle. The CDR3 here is CASSLDHNQPQHF. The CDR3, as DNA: TGCGCCAGCAGCTTGGATCACAATCAGCCCCAGCATTTT. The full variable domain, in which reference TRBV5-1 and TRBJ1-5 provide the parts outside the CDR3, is KAGVTQTPRYLIKTRGQQVTLSCSPISGHRSVSWYQQTPGQGLQFLFEYFSETQRNKGNFPGRFSGRQFSNSRSEMNVSTLELGDSALYLCASSLDHNQPQHFGDGTRLSIL.

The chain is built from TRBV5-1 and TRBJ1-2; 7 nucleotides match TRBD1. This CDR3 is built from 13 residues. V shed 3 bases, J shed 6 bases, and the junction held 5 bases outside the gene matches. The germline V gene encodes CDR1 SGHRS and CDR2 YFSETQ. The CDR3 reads CASSSDRADGYTF. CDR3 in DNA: TGCGCCAGCAGCTCCGACAGGGCCGATGGCTACACCTTC.